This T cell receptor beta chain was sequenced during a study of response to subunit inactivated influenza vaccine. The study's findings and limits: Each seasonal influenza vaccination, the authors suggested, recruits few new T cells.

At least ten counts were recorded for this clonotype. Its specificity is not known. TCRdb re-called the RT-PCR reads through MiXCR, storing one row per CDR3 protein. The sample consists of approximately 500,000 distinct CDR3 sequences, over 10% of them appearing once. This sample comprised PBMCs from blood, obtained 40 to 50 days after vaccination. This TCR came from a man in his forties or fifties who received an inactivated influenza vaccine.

CDR3 amino acids: CASSLVRARGETQYF. CDR3 coding DNA: TGTGCCAGCAGCTTAGTTAGGGCTCGGGGAGAGACCCAGTACTTC. The chain uses TRBV7-2 and TRBJ2-5; D is perhaps TRBD2 (5 bases). The CDR3 totals 15 residues. The V gene's germline CDR1 is SGHTA and CDR2 FQGNSA. Trimming pared 1 base from V and 4 bases from J, leaving 13 bases between.